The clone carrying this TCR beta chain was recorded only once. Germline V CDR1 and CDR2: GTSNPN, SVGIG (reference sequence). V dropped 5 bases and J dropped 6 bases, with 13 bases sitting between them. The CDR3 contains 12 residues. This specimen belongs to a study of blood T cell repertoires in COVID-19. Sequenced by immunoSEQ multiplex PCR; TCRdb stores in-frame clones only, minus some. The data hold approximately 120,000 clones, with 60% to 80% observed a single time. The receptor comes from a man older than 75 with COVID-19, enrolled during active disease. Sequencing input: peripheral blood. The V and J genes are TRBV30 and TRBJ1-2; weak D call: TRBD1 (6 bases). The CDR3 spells CAWQQGGNGYTF. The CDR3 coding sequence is TGTGCCTGGCAACAGGGTGGAAATGGCTACACCTTC.